This TCR beta chain stems from a study of T cell clones after liver transplantation. Study information: Post-transplant blood was tracked for graft-donor-reactive T cell clones identified in a pre-transplant mixed lymphocyte reaction.

Study-wide points: The donor-reactive repertoire was only partly measurable in two subjects, lacking donor cells. Small, mixed patient groups and varying post-transplant times limit these conclusions.

Thawed unstimulated PBMCs were FACS-sorted by CD3, CD4 and CD8 into two populations. Using immunoSEQ multiplex PCR, the repertoire was profiled, and TCRdb retains in-frame clones only, with some absent. The data show 85,000 to 130,000 clones, approximately 85% seen once. Details on this clone: Its specificity is unknown. Within the sample, other DNA sequences also encode this same CDR3.

This specimen was CD4+ T cells from blood, taken before liver transplant. This clonotype was sampled from a human donor who received a liver transplant.

The CDR3 loop is CASSLPTGATEAFF. The CDR3 bases are TGTGCCAGCAGCTTGCCCACAGGGGCCACTGAAGCTTTCTTT. The chain recombines TRBV7-2 with TRBJ1-1, with 7 bases identical to TRBD1. The CDR3 spans 14 residues. Germline lookup yields CDR1 SGHTA and CDR2 FQGNSA. With V trimmed by 3 bases and J by 4 bases, 5 bases remained unmatched.